This T cell receptor (beta chain) comes out of a study of blood T cell repertoires in COVID-19. Looking at the study overall: The analysed material was cDNA or gDNA that came from T cells, B-cell-depleted T cells, or PBMCs.

This clone has a single count. Trimming stripped 6 bases from V and 4 bases from J, with 12 bases between. Per germline, CDR1 LNHDA and CDR2 SQIVND (reference sequence). This CDR3 comprises 13 residues. TCRdb keeps only in-frame clones here, not all; method: immunoSEQ multiplex PCR. The sample holds roughly 78,000 clones, approximately 87% seen once. The receptor was isolated from an elderly woman with acute or convalescent COVID-19. The chain carries TRBV19 and TRBJ1-2; tentatively, D is TRBD1 (6 bases). Sequenced sample: peripheral blood. The CDR3 protein is CASSQTGTYGYTF. The CDR3 nucleotides are TGTGCCAGTAGCCAAACAGGGACCTATGGCTACACCTTC.